The text below deals with one T cell receptor beta chain. Authors' analysis steps: Reference gene primer amplification yielded estimated nucleated cell counts. Sequenced by immunoSEQ multiplex PCR; TCRdb stores in-frame clones only, minus some. The V and J calls and the clone size are those of that table, but D and trimming were determined from the DNA. This sample carries more than 300,000 clones, 89% of them seen once, and the ten largest clones take about 6%. This specimen belongs to a study of blood T cell repertoires in COVID-19. Source material: peripheral blood. The source of this sequence is a young man who had recovered from COVID-19.

The CDR3 loop reads CASSQEGREVPYEQYF. CDR3 in DNA: TGTGCCAGCAGCCAAGAAGGACGGGAGGTACCCTACGAGCAGTACTTC. The chain links TRBV4-2 to TRBJ2-7; TRBD2 matches at 7 bases. Germline assignment: CDR1 LGHNA and CDR2 YNFKEQ. The CDR3 is 16 residues long. V lost 0 bases to trimming and J lost 2 bases; unmatched junction nucleotides: 7.